The clone carrying this TCR beta chain came up a few times. These data belong to a study of human T cells and chemical hapten exposure. Study overall: An approximately 2 cm by approximately 2 cm inner upper arm patch received 2% DPC for sensitization. Each patient's scalp received weekly diphenylcyclopropenone throughout the approximately 25-week study.

Time point meaning: patch test 2, 6 weeks after DPC sensitization. The treatment: therapeutic diphenylcyclopropenone sensitization with weekly scalp DPC. Individual cDNA molecules received unique molecular identifiers in the library. TCRdb called the RACE reads again in MiXCR, with one record for every CDR3 protein. Altogether roughly 50,000 distinct CDR3 sequences are present, around 9.5% being singletons, with the ten largest covering 1.5% to 2%. Germline V gives CDR1 SGHRS, CDR2 YFSETQ. The CDR3 has 15 amino acids. V was clipped by 0 bases and J by 4 bases, with 14 bases between them. The receptor's source is a woman in her forties or fifties with alopecia areata. Some clones in this sample may be carry-over from other donors' samples. This chain connects TRBV5-1 to TRBJ2-7, with D tentatively TRBD1 (6 bases). The specimen was whole blood, collected in connection with sensitization to the hapten diphenylcyclopropenone (DPC). CDR3 amino acids: CASSLVRTEIYEQYF. CDR3 sequence (DNA): TGCGCCAGCAGCTTGGTGAGGACAGAGATTTACGAGCAGTACTTC.